This TCR beta chain was observed in a study of blood T cell repertoires in COVID-19. Background on the study: Researchers got acute and convalescent COVID-19 samples from the United States, Italy and Spain. T cells, B-cell-depleted T cells, or PBMCs supplied cDNA or gDNA.

The CDR3 sequence is 16 residues long. The trim removed 0 bases at V and 5 bases at J, leaving 11 bases unmatched. Per germline, CDR1 SGHRS and CDR2 YFSETQ. How the authors handled the data: How many nucleated cells were present was estimated from reference gene primer amplification. TCRdb's table, derived via immunoSEQ multiplex PCR, lists solely in-frame clones and lacks some. The V and J calls and clone size were taken over from that table, and D and trimming were inferred from the DNA. Of 150,000 to 200,000 clones listed, approximately 90% are singletons. This receptor was taken from a human donor in a cohort sampled during active COVID-19. The chain recombines TRBV5-1 with TRBJ2-7; TRBD2 aligns across 7 bases. The sample consisted of peripheral blood. The CDR3, as DNA: TGCGCCAGCAGCTTGGATGGACTAGATAACATCCACGAGCAGTACTTC. It encodes CASSLDGLDNIHEQYF.